The 24 T cell receptor beta chains presented below share a single source sample, sequenced in a study of blood T cells in healthy people across ages. A second PCR of 7 to 11 cycles used a sample-barcoded 5' primer and a J-beta primer mix. MiXCR was run by TCRdb on the 5' RACE reads, yielding one entry per CDR3 protein. The table lists fewer than 1.5 million distinct CDR3 sequences, roughly 40% of them singletons, with around 8% in the top ten. The specimen sequenced was blood. These receptors came from a young woman in good health.

This rearrangement joins TRBV7-8 to TRBJ1-2; perhaps TRBD1 as D (5 bases). The CDR3 runs to 13 residues. Germline V gene lookup returns CDR1 SGHVS and CDR2 FQNEAQ. V shed 3 bases and J shed 6 bases, with 11 bases lying between them. The CDR3 spells CASSFSQGDGYTF. In DNA, the CDR3 is TGTGCCAGCAGCTTCTCCCAGGGAGATGGCTACACCTTC.

The chain couples TRBV18 to TRBJ2-5, with D possibly matching TRBD1 (6 bases). The germline V gene encodes CDR1 KGHSH and CDR2 LQKENI. With 3 bases removed from V and 3 bases from J, the gap between germline ends came to 14 bases. This CDR3 contains 15 residues. The CDR3 nucleotides read TGTGCCAGCTCACCGCCCGGACAGTCAAAAGAGACCCAGTACTTC. It codes for CASSPPGQSKETQYF.

The chain recombines TRBV5-8 with TRBJ2-7; 10 bases align to TRBD2. J was trimmed by 4 bases and V by 0 bases; bases with no gene match: 16. Germline CDR1 and CDR2: SGHTS and YDEGEE. The CDR3 is made up of 19 amino acids. CDR3 amino acids: CASSLVWTSGFLPIYEQYF. The DNA of the CDR3 is TGTGCCAGCAGCTTGGTATGGACTAGCGGCTTCTTGCCCATTTACGAGCAGTACTTC.

The rearrangement links TRBV3-1 to TRBJ1-2; weak D call: TRBD1 (5 bases). The V gene lost 2 bases and the J gene lost 4 bases, with 8 bases spanning the gap. The germline CDR1 and CDR2 sequences are LGHDT and YNNKEL (reference sequence). This CDR3 comprises 13 residues. The CDR3, as DNA: TGTGCCAGCAGCCAAAGGGACGGCTATGGCTACACCTTC. Its translation is CASSQRDGYGYTF.

The V gene is TRBV3-1, the J gene TRBJ2-2; D may be TRBD1 or TRBD2 (5 bases each). Trimming left V 8 bases short and J 2 bases short, with 18 bases between. Germline V gene lookup returns CDR1 LGHDT and CDR2 YNNKEL (reference sequence). The CDR3 spans 16 residues. The CDR3 DNA sequence: TGTGCCAGCGGATCCACAAGAGGGGCCAACACCGGGGAGCTGTTTTTT. Protein: CASGSTRGANTGELFF. The variable domain in full, completed from reference TRBV3-1 and TRBJ2-2, reads DTAVSQTPKYLVTQMGNDKSIKCEQNLGHDTMYWYKQDSKKFLKIMFSYNNKELIINETVPNRFSPKSPDKAHLNLHINSLELGDSAVYFCASGSTRGANTGELFFGEGSRLTVL.

The sample holds a few counts of this clonotype. The V gene is TRBV6-6, the J gene TRBJ1-4; D possibly corresponds to TRBD1 (5 bases). The CDR3 is made up of 14 amino acids. The ends were cut back, 6 bases at V and 6 bases at J, with 14 bases in the middle. Germline loops: CDR1 MNHNY, CDR2 SVGAGI (reference sequence). The CDR3 reads CASSSGTKDEKLFF. CDR3 DNA sequence: TGTGCCAGCAGCTCCGGGACGAAGGATGAAAAACTGTTTTTT.

This clonotype was recorded a few times. The V gene is TRBV30, the J gene TRBJ1-5; D not resolved. The V gene's germline CDR1 is GTSNPN and CDR2 SVGIG (reference sequence). Trimming stripped 2 bases from V and 4 bases from J, with 9 bases between. This CDR3 region has 13 residues. In DNA form, the CDR3 reads TGTGCCTGGAGTAGGAGGGAGAATCAGCCCCAGCATTTT. Its translation is CAWSRRENQPQHF.

The V gene is TRBV20-1, the J gene TRBJ2-1; the match to TRBD2 covers 13 bases. V shed 0 bases and J 4 bases; nucleotides not matched to a gene: 3. The CDR3 covers 16 residues. Per germline, CDR1 DFQATT and CDR2 SNEGSKA (reference sequence). CDR3 DNA sequence: TGCAGTGCTAGAGATTTGACTAGCGGGGGGTACAATGAGCAGTTCTTC. Translated, it gives CSARDLTSGGYNEQFF.

The CDR3 DNA is TGCGCCAGCAGCCAAGGATTAGTTTCGGACATTCAGTACTTC. Translated: CASSQGLVSDIQYF. The V and J genes are TRBV4-1 and TRBJ2-7; D is unresolved. TRBJ2-4 matches the DNA end more closely, so the J call is doubtful. Germline loops: CDR1 MGHRA, CDR2 YSYEKL. The CDR3 is 14 residues long.

The V gene is TRBV3-1, the J gene TRBJ2-7, with a tentative D call TRBD2 (6 bases). The end of the DNA fits TRBJ2-5 better, so the J call may be wrong. CDR1 is LGHDT and CDR2 is YNNKEL in the germline V gene (reference sequence). The CDR3 contains 15 residues. As DNA, the CDR3 is TGTGCCAGCAGCCAACGGGGGTGGAAGGGACAGACCCAGTACTTC. Residues: CASSQRGWKGQTQYF.

As regards this clonotype: At one boundary the junction diverges from the germline segment, which might be a read error. The CDR3 DNA is TGTGCCGGCAGTTTTCGTCACGGCGACACTGAAGCTTTCTTT. Its protein product is CAGSFRHGDTEAFF. This chain joins TRBV27 and TRBJ1-1; D is undetermined. This CDR3 comprises 14 residues. Germline V gives CDR1 MNHEY, CDR2 SMNVEV (reference sequence).

This clonotype was found a few times. This rearrangement joins TRBV5-1 to TRBJ2-7, with no clear D. V lost 4 bases and J lost 0, with 23 bases in between. CDR1 is SGHRS, CDR2 YFSETQ, per germline. The CDR3 covers 18 residues. In DNA form, the CDR3 reads TGCGCCAGCAGCCCCCAATTAAGTCAGGACGGATTCTCCTACGAGCAGTACTTC. As protein: CASSPQLSQDGFSYEQYF.

This clonotype appeared a few times. V usage is TRBV25-1 and J usage is TRBJ2-4; maybe TRBD2 (5 bases). With 6 bases removed from V and 8 bases from J, the gap between germline ends came to 17 bases. The CDR3 length is 14 residues. CDR1 and CDR2 from the germline V gene are MGHDK and SYGVNS. CDR3 residues: CASSDDLERDIQYF. CDR3 nucleotide sequence: TGTGCCAGCAGCGACGATCTAGAGAGGGACATTCAGTACTTC.

Comments on this clonotype: The missing conserved phenylalanine or tryptophan at the end of this CDR3 makes a read error likely. The rearrangement uses TRBV18 and TRBJ1-6; 7 nucleotides line up with TRBD1. J gave up 0 bases and V 6 bases, and 2 bases lay outside the gene matches. CDR3 size: 15 residues. CDR1 and CDR2 from the germline V gene are KGHSH and LQKENI. The CDR3 DNA follows: TGTGCCAGCTCGCCAGGGGGCTCCTATAATTCACCCCTCCACCTT. This translates into CASSPGGSYNSPLHL.

Remarks on this clonotype: This CDR3 fails to terminate in the conserved phenylalanine or tryptophan, so it likely reflects a read error. The CDR3 DNA is TGTGCCAGCAGGAGGGGGGGAGCGACGTTATCCTACGAGCAGTACTGC. Translated, it gives CASRRGGATLSYEQYC. The chain employs TRBV12-3 or TRBV12-4 and TRBJ2-7, with D tentatively TRBD2 (7 bases). Trimming removed 6 bases at V and 1 base at J, with 19 bases between. The CDR3 has 16 residues.

This clonotype has just a few counts. The rearrangement joins TRBV4-1 to TRBJ1-5; D not certain. V was shortened by 6 bases and J by 2 bases, with 17 bases between the two germline ends. This CDR3 comprises 16 residues. Germline V CDR1 and CDR2: MGHRA, YSYEKL. CDR3 DNA: TGCGCCAGCAGGCCCCGTGTCAGTCAAGGCAATCAGCCCCAGCATTTT. As protein: CASRPRVSQGNQPQHF.

The V gene is TRBV6-1, the J gene TRBJ2-5; TRBD1 is a possible D gene (5 bases). The DNA end lines up better with TRBJ2-7; the J call may be wrong. The germline CDR1 and CDR2 sequences are MNHNS and SASEGT. There are 14 residues in the CDR3. The CDR3 DNA follows: TGTGCCAGCAGGGGCAGGGTTGAAACGGGCGAGCAGTACTTC. It yields the protein CASRGRVETGEQYF.

The CDR3: CATSNQEAQYF. The CDR3 DNA reads as TGTGCCACCTCGAACCAGGAGGCCCAGTACTTC. The rearrangement joins TRBV15 to TRBJ2-7, with D perhaps TRBD2 (5 bases). V dropped 8 bases and J dropped 10 bases, with 15 bases sitting between them. The germline V gene has CDR1 LNHNV and CDR2 YYDKDF (reference sequence). The CDR3 consists of 11 residues.

The chain links TRBV4-1 to TRBJ1-2, with unresolved D. Per germline, CDR1 MGHRA and CDR2 YSYEKL. The germline V and J ends were trimmed by 1 base and 5 bases, with 20 bases remaining between them. This CDR3 spans 17 amino acids. CDR3 in amino acids: CASSQGKGGRAEYGYTF. The CDR3, as DNA: TGCGCCAGCAGCCAAGGAAAGGGAGGGCGGGCCGAGTATGGCTACACCTTC.

The V call is TRBV12-3 or TRBV12-4, the J call TRBJ2-3; TRBD2 agrees at 10 bases. The CDR3 spans 14 residues. Trimming at V came to 7 bases and at J to 10 bases, leaving 11 bases not matched to a gene. Here the CDR3 reads CASTQGLAGDAQYF. DNA of the CDR3: TGTGCCAGCACCCAGGGGCTAGCGGGGGATGCGCAGTATTTT.

This clonotype was recorded many times. The chain couples TRBV7-9 to TRBJ2-1, with 12 bases identical to TRBD2. CDR3 length: 15 amino acids. Germline values: CDR1 SEHNR, CDR2 FQNEAQ (reference sequence). J lost 4 bases, V lost 7 bases, and 5 bases had no gene match. The CDR3 here is CASTTSGGSYNEQFF. Here the CDR3 DNA reads TGTGCCAGCACCACTAGCGGGGGGTCTTACAATGAGCAGTTCTTC.

This clonotype was found a few times. This chain joins TRBV11-3 and TRBJ2-1, with D tentatively TRBD2 (5 bases). Germline V gene sequence: CDR1 SGHNT, CDR2 YENEEA. Trimming shortened V by 1 base and J by 7 bases, and 11 bases separated the two germline ends. The length of the CDR3 is 14 residues. The CDR3, as DNA: TGTGCCAGCAGCTTAGGCGGGTCGGAAAATGAGCAGTTCTTC. Residues: CASSLGGSENEQFF.

The gene calls are TRBV25-1 and TRBJ2-7; no clear D gene. V was shortened by 4 bases and J by 5 bases, with 15 bases between the two germline ends. This CDR3 is 14 amino acids long. Germline assignment: CDR1 MGHDK and CDR2 SYGVNS. The CDR3 here is CASSGPKGGDEQYF. CDR3 nucleotides: TGTGCCAGCAGTGGACCCAAAGGTGGAGACGAGCAGTACTTC.

This sequence joins TRBV28 and TRBJ1-5; TRBD1 might be the D (5 bases). CDR1 and CDR2 from the germline V gene are MDHEN and SYDVKM. V lost 8 bases to trimming and J lost 4 bases, with 21 bases between them. The CDR3 contains 16 residues. CDR3 nucleotides: TGTGCCAGCGGCCCAATGGGGAGGGACCTTAATCAGCCCCAGCATTTT. Its protein is CASGPMGRDLNQPQHF.